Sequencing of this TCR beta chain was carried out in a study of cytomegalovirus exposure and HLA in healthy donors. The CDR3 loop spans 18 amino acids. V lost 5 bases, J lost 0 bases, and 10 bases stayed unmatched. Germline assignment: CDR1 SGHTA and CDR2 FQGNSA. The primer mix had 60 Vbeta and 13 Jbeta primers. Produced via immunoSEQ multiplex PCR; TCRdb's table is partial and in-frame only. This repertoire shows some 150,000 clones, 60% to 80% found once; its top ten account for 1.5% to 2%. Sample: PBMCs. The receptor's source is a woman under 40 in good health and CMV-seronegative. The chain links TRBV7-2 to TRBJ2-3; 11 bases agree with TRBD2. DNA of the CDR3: TGTGCCAGCAGCCGTACACTCTCTAGCGGGGGGAGCACAGATACGCAGTATTTT. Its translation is CASSRTLSSGGSTDTQYF.